Listed here are 27 T cell receptor beta chains from one sample, sequenced in a study of CD8+CD57+ T cells in acquired aplastic anemia. Genomic DNA, serving as template, underwent TCR beta VDJ and CDR3 profiling. TCRdb used MiXCR to reprocess the reads, holding one entry per CDR3 protein. The data contain about 71,000 distinct CDR3 sequences, approximately 50% of them singletons. Sequencing was done on a sample of sorted CD4+, CD8+, or CD8+CD57+ T cells (not recorded which) from PBMCs. All receptors come from a human donor in good health, serving as a control.

As regards this clonotype: Because it lacks the conserved phenylalanine or tryptophan at the end, this CDR3 is likely a read error. The CDR3 here is CSVEDRNTEAFL. In DNA, the CDR3 is TGCAGCGTCGAGGACAGGAACACTGAAGCTTTCCTT. This rearrangement joins TRBV20-1 to TRBJ1-1; D perhaps matches TRBD1 (6 bases). Germline CDR1 and CDR2: DFQATT and SNEGSKA (reference sequence). The CDR3 loop spans 12 amino acids.

This clonotype is labeled as medium-sized (0.01 to 0.1%). The chain joins TRBV19 to TRBJ2-7; D may be TRBD1 (5 bases). This CDR3 has 18 amino acids. The germline CDR1 and CDR2 sequences are LNHDA and SQIVND (reference sequence). V lost 5 bases and J lost 1, with 24 bases in between. For the CDR3, the DNA is TGTGCCAGTAGTGAAGCAGGGTTGAACATACCTACATCCTACGAGCAGTACTTC. Its protein product is CASSEAGLNIPTSYEQYF. Drawing the rest from reference TRBV19 and TRBJ2-7, the complete variable domain is DGGITQSPKYLFRKEGQNVTLSCEQNLNHDAMYWYRQDPGQGLRLIYYSQIVNDFQKGDIAEGYSVSREKKESFPLTVTSAQKNPTAFYLCASSEAGLNIPTSYEQYFGPGTRLTVT.

A word on this clonotype: A much larger clone sits a single nucleotide away, making a read error possible. The rearrangement joins TRBV5-5 to TRBJ2-7; 7 nucleotides agree with TRBD2. The CDR3 sequence is 14 residues long. Germline-derived CDR1 and CDR2 are SGHKS and YYEKEE (reference sequence). V was pared by 3 bases and J by 6 bases, with 9 bases of the junction left unmatched. As DNA, the CDR3 is TGTGCCAGCAGCTGGGATGCGGGGGTCAGCGAGCAGTACTTC. Translating it yields CASSWDAGVSEQYF. Drawing the rest from reference TRBV5-5 and TRBJ2-7, the complete variable domain is DAGVTQSPTHLIKTRGQQVTLRCSPISGHKSVSWYQQVLGQGPQFIFQYYEKEERGRGNFPDRFSARQFPNYSSELNVNALLLGDSALYLCASSWDAGVSEQYFGPGTRLTVT.

The chain links TRBV25-1 to TRBJ2-3; 10 nucleotides match TRBD2. CDR3 length equals 13 residues. CDR1 is MGHDK, CDR2 SYGVNS, per germline. V lost 10 bases to trimming and J lost 1 base; unmatched junction nucleotides: 2. As DNA, the CDR3 is TGTGCCATAGGGACTAGCGGCACAGATACGCAGTATTTT. Translated: CAIGTSGTDTQYF.

The chain employs TRBV19 and TRBJ2-1; 10 nucleotides match TRBD2. The CDR3 is 13 residues long. The germline V gene encodes CDR1 LNHDA and CDR2 SQIVND (reference sequence). After removal of 6 bases from V and 9 bases from J, the junction contained 5 bases not matched to a gene. The CDR3 DNA follows: TGTGCCAGTAGGGGACTAGCGTCGGCTGAGCAGTTCTTC. This gives the protein CASRGLASAEQFF. The whole variable domain, remainder taken from reference TRBV19 and TRBJ2-1, is DGGITQSPKYLFRKEGQNVTLSCEQNLNHDAMYWYRQDPGQGLRLIYYSQIVNDFQKGDIAEGYSVSREKKESFPLTVTSAQKNPTAFYLCASRGLASAEQFFGPGTRLTVL.

This clonotype was counted many times. V usage is TRBV2 and J usage is TRBJ2-5; tentative D call: TRBD1 (6 bases). CDR3 length: 15 residues. Germline loops: CDR1 SNHLY, CDR2 FYNNEI. With 4 bases removed from V and 5 bases from J, the gap between germline ends came to 17 bases. CDR3 in amino acids: CASSAMQGSWETQYF. Written as DNA, the CDR3 is TGTGCCAGCAGTGCTATGCAGGGGTCCTGGGAGACCCAGTACTTC.

This rearrangement joins TRBV20-1 to TRBJ1-6, with no clear D. The ends were cut back, 3 bases at V and 5 bases at J, with 14 bases in the middle. CDR1 is DFQATT and CDR2 is SNEGSKA in the germline V gene (reference sequence). The CDR3 has 15 residues. The CDR3 coding sequence is TGCAGTGCTAGTACGGGTGGGGAGGATAATTCACCCCTCCACTTT. Protein: CSASTGGEDNSPLHF.

This clonotype was counted many times. V gene TRBV12-3 or TRBV12-4 combines with J gene TRBJ2-7; D not resolved. The CDR3 contains 13 residues. Trimming removed 3 bases from V and 0 bases from J, with 6 bases in between. The CDR3 reads CASSFLSSYEQYF. CDR3 DNA sequence: TGTGCCAGCAGTTTTCTCAGCTCCTACGAGCAGTACTTC.

This clonotype is classed as medium-sized. This chain uses TRBV19 with TRBJ2-7, with D perhaps matching TRBD2 (6 bases). Germline CDR1 LNHDA, CDR2 SQIVND (reference sequence). The germline V and J ends were trimmed by 3 bases and 4 bases, with 10 bases remaining between them. The CDR3 extends over 13 amino acids. The CDR3 sequence: CASSITGGYEQYF. CDR3 bases: TGTGCCAGTAGTATTACCGGAGGGTACGAGCAGTACTTC.

The chain combines TRBV29-1 with TRBJ2-7; D possibly corresponds to TRBD1 (6 bases). Trimming shortened V by 6 bases and J by 2 bases, and 14 bases separated the two germline ends. CDR1 and CDR2 (germline): SQVTM, ANQGSEA. The CDR3 extends over 13 amino acids. CDR3 DNA sequence: TGCAGCGTAGACCCGGACAGAACCTACGAGCAGTACTTC. Its translation: CSVDPDRTYEQYF.

In this sample, this clonotype turned up many times. This chain links TRBV2 with TRBJ1-1; D ambiguous. The ends were cut back, 7 bases at V and 1 base at J, with 10 bases in the middle. The CDR3 contains 13 residues. From germline, CDR1 is SNHLY and CDR2 FYNNEI. The CDR3, as DNA: TGTGCCAGCACTATAACAGAGAACACTGAAGCTTTCTTT. It is translated as CASTITENTEAFF.

The chain couples TRBV10-3 to TRBJ1-4; D remains ambiguous. Germline assignment: CDR1 ENHRY and CDR2 SYGVKD. The V gene lost 7 bases and the J gene lost 10 bases, with 16 bases spanning the gap. This CDR3 comprises 13 residues. The CDR3 sequence: CAITPREDGKLFF. CDR3 DNA: TGTGCCATCACCCCGAGGGAGGATGGAAAACTGTTTTTT.

A single count supports this clonotype. The junction differs from germline at one of its ends, possibly a read error. The rearrangement joins TRBV10-3 to TRBJ2-7, with 7 bases fitting TRBD2. The V gene's germline CDR1 is ENHRY and CDR2 SYGVKD. The CDR3 spans 11 residues. CDR3 in amino acids: CAISEAGDPVF. CDR3 nucleotides: TGTGCCATCAGTGAGGCGGGGGACCCAGTTTTC.

In this sample, this clonotype turned up many times. The chain combines TRBV11-2 with TRBJ2-4; 10 bases are shared with TRBD2. The CDR3 covers 20 residues. The V gene's germline CDR1 is SGHAT and CDR2 FQNNGV. J lost 0 bases, V lost 1 base, and 12 bases had no gene match. The CDR3 DNA sequence: TGTGCCAGCAGCTTAGGCGGAGTAGCGGGGGGCATTTTAGCCAAAAACATTCAGTACTTC. This codes for CASSLGGVAGGILAKNIQYF.

The chain joins TRBV15 to TRBJ2-1; D is uncertain. Trimming removed 0 bases from V and 2 bases from J, with 8 bases in between. The length of the CDR3 is 15 residues. Germline V gene lookup returns CDR1 LNHNV and CDR2 YYDKDF (reference sequence). DNA for the CDR3: TGTGCCACCAGCAGAGATAGATTCGCCTACAATGAGCAGTTCTTC. It yields the protein CATSRDRFAYNEQFF.

This clonotype occurred a few times. The CDR3 loop is CASSGTGGSSPLHF. The CDR3 nucleotides are TGTGCCAGTAGTGGGACAGGGGGTAGCTCACCCCTCCACTTT. The chain links TRBV19 to TRBJ1-6; 11 nucleotides agree with TRBD1. Trimming removed 5 bases from V and 10 bases from J; junction bases left unmatched: 4. This CDR3 has 14 amino acids. CDR1 is LNHDA and CDR2 is SQIVND in the germline V gene (reference sequence). Based on the CDR3 plus reference TRBV19 and TRBJ1-6, the full variable domain is DGGITQSPKYLFRKEGQNVTLSCEQNLNHDAMYWYRQDPGQGLRLIYYSQIVNDFQKGDIAEGYSVSREKKESFPLTVTSAQKNPTAFYLCASSGTGGSSPLHFGNGTRLTVT.

The gene calls are TRBV7-2 and TRBJ1-1; perhaps TRBD1 as D (5 bases). CDR3 length: 13 amino acids. In germline, CDR1 is SGHTA, CDR2 FQGNSA. With 4 bases removed from V and 1 base from J, the gap between germline ends came to 7 bases. This chain's CDR3 is CASSSGRNTEAFF. The CDR3 region has the DNA TGTGCCAGCAGCTCAGGGAGGAACACTGAAGCTTTCTTT. The full variable domain, rest sourced from reference TRBV7-2 and TRBJ1-1, is GAGVSQSPSNKVTEKGKDVELRCDPISGHTALYWYRQSLGQGLEFLIYFQGNSAPDKSGLPSDRFSAERTGGSVSTLTIQRTQQEDSAVYLCASSSGRNTEAFFGQGTRLTVV.

CDR3 coding DNA: TGCAGCGTTGAAGATCCACTGGGGGGCAGTGAGCAGTTCTTC. Translating gives CSVEDPLGGSEQFF. V is TRBV29-1 and J is TRBJ2-1; D might be TRBD1 or TRBD2, each matching 6 bases. V was cut by 0 bases and J by 9 bases, with 15 bases left in between. This CDR3 region has 14 residues. The germline V gene encodes CDR1 SQVTM and CDR2 ANQGSEA.

This clonotype was detected ten times or more. The chain is built from TRBV7-9 and TRBJ2-1; D is ambiguous. Trimming took off 8 bases at V and 4 bases at J, with 9 bases between the two ends. The CDR3 totals 12 residues. In germline, CDR1 is SEHNR, CDR2 FQNEAQ (reference sequence). In DNA, the CDR3 is TGTGCCAGCTCCGATGTATACAATGAGCAGTTCTTC. Its protein product is CASSDVYNEQFF.

This clonotype has a count of ten or more. The rearrangement links TRBV3-1 to TRBJ1-2, with unresolved D. Germline V gives CDR1 LGHDT, CDR2 YNNKEL (reference sequence). CDR3 length: 14 residues. V was cut by 4 bases and J by 4 bases, with 13 bases left in between. CDR3 DNA sequence: TGTGCCAGCAGCCCCCGGGGTTGGGGCTATGGCTACACCTTC. Protein sequence: CASSPRGWGYGYTF.

V usage is TRBV2 and J usage is TRBJ1-3; D is possibly TRBD1 (5 bases). This CDR3 is built from 14 residues. The V gene's germline CDR1 is SNHLY and CDR2 FYNNEI. V was cut by 6 bases and J by 0 bases, with 9 bases left in between. The DNA for the CDR3 is TGTGCCAGCAGCAGGGCGTTCTCTGGAAACACCATATATTTT. It specifies CASSRAFSGNTIYF.

The CDR3 DNA reads as TGTGCCAGTGGACCGGGAGCCGCCTACAATGAGCAGTTCTTC. As protein: CASGPGAAYNEQFF. The gene calls are TRBV25-1 and TRBJ2-1; tentatively, D is TRBD2 (6 bases). CDR3 length: 14 amino acids. V lost 9 bases to trimming and J lost 2 bases, with 14 bases between them. CDR1 MGHDK and CDR2 SYGVNS come from the germline V gene.

This clonotype was found a few times. This chain uses TRBV19 with TRBJ2-7, with TRBD1 matching over 11 bases. J lost 4 bases, V lost 3 bases, and 2 bases had no gene match. This CDR3 has 14 amino acids. The V gene's germline CDR1 is LNHDA and CDR2 SQIVND (reference sequence). The CDR3 DNA follows: TGTGCCAGTAGTATCGGGACAGGGGGGTACGAGCAGTACTTC. This sequence encodes CASSIGTGGYEQYF.

V and J are TRBV12-3 or TRBV12-4 and TRBJ2-7; 8 positions match TRBD1. V gave up 8 bases and J gave up 3 bases; unmatched junction bases: 6. CDR3 size: 13 residues. The CDR3 DNA follows: TGTGCCAGCGGCCTCGGACAGGGCTACGAGCAGTACTTC. Translating gives CASGLGQGYEQYF.

For this clonotype: No conserved phenylalanine or tryptophan is present at the end of the CDR3, so a read error is the likely explanation. The chain uses TRBV11-2 and TRBJ2-5; TRBD1 might be the D (7 bases). The CDR3 consists of 15 residues. Germline CDR1 is SGHAT and CDR2 is FQNNGV. Trimming stripped 5 bases from V and 2 bases from J, with 15 bases between. The CDR3 sequence: CASSPQTGRQETQYS. The CDR3 DNA follows: TGTGCCAGCAGCCCCCAGACAGGGAGGCAAGAGACCCAGTACTCC.

The genes are TRBV20-1 and TRBJ1-6; possibly TRBD1 for D (6 bases). Germline V CDR1 and CDR2: DFQATT, SNEGSKA (reference sequence). V was trimmed by 6 bases and J by 4 bases, leaving 19 bases between them. This CDR3 spans 16 amino acids. The CDR3 DNA follows: TGCAGTGCCCCCCCCCCAAACAGGGTGTATAATTCACCCCTCCACTTT. This codes for CSAPPPNRVYNSPLHF.

The J gene is TRBJ1-5, the V gene TRBV19, with TRBD1 matching over 10 bases. Germline loops: CDR1 LNHDA, CDR2 SQIVND (reference sequence). V lost 7 bases and J lost 7; bases outside the gene matches: 10. The CDR3 contains 15 residues. DNA for the CDR3: TGTGCCAGTACCGCCGGGACAGGGGTGCACCAGCCCCAGCATTTT. Its protein product is CASTAGTGVHQPQHF.